The 16 T cell receptor beta chains given below trace back to one sample, sequenced in a study of shared clonotypes between healthy human individuals. TCRdb's table, derived via immunoSEQ multiplex PCR, lists solely in-frame clones and lacks some. Among 400,000 to 550,000 clones listed, approximately 79% were seen once. The sample comprised PBMCs. The receptors derive from a woman aged 40 to 50 in good health. Some clones in this sample may be carry-over from other donors' samples.

The chain carries TRBV9 and TRBJ2-1; D is undetermined. The V and J ends lost 0 bases and 8 bases respectively, with 6 bases between them. This CDR3 contains 12 residues. The germline CDR1 and CDR2 sequences are SGDLS and YYNGEE. The CDR3 nucleotides are TGTGCCAGCAGCGTAGAGGTGTATGAGCAGTTCTTC. Its translation is CASSVEVYEQFF.

This chain uses TRBV19 with TRBJ2-5; TRBD1 aligns across 12 bases. Per germline, CDR1 LNHDA and CDR2 SQIVND (reference sequence). The CDR3 is 16 residues long. V lost 2 bases and J lost 2; bases outside the gene matches: 3. Here the CDR3 DNA reads TGTGCCAGTAGTATAACGGGACAGGGGGCTCAAGAGACCCAGTACTTC. Residues: CASSITGQGAQETQYF.

The genes are TRBV7-9 and TRBJ2-2, with D uncertain. The CDR3 covers 13 residues. Trimming cost V 1 base and J 7 bases, with 7 bases left between them. CDR1 and CDR2 (germline): SEHNR, FQNEAQ (reference sequence). The CDR3 reads CASSLGTFGELFF. The CDR3 bases are TGTGCCAGCAGCTTAGGGACGTTCGGGGAGCTGTTTTTT. Drawing the rest from reference TRBV7-9 and TRBJ2-2, the complete variable domain is DTGVSQNPRHKITKRGQNVTFRCDPISEHNRLYWYRQTLGQGPEFLTYFQNEAQLEKSRLLSDRFSAERPKGSFSTLEIQRTEQGDSAMYLCASSLGTFGELFFGEGSRLTVL.

The chain employs TRBV27 and TRBJ1-2, with D unclear. The V gene's germline CDR1 is MNHEY and CDR2 SMNVEV (reference sequence). Between the trimmed V and J ends, which lost 5 bases and 6 bases, there was a span of 7 bases. The CDR3 runs 11 residues. The DNA of the CDR3 is TGTGCCAGCAGTCCGAGGGATGGCTACACCTTC. It translates to CASSPRDGYTF.

V and J are TRBV10-2 and TRBJ2-5, with D perhaps matching TRBD1 (5 bases). The CDR3 runs to 14 residues. V was shortened by 5 bases and J by 0 bases, with 10 bases between the two germline ends. Germline values: CDR1 WSHSY, CDR2 SAAADI. The CDR3 DNA sequence: TGCGCCAGCAGTTTACAGGACAACCAAGAGACCCAGTACTTC. It is translated as CASSLQDNQETQYF.

CDR3 region: CASSFLNTEAFF. CDR3 nucleotide sequence: TGTGCCAGCAGCTTTTTAAACACTGAAGCTTTCTTT. This chain links TRBV7-3 with TRBJ1-1; D is unclear. Germline CDR1 and CDR2: SGHTA and FQGTGA. Trimming removed 3 bases at V and 2 bases at J, with 4 bases between. The length of the CDR3 is 12 residues.

The count of this clone is one. This chain uses TRBV29-1 with TRBJ2-7; D uncertain. V was trimmed by 3 bases and J by 5 bases, leaving 11 bases between them. Germline V gene sequence: CDR1 SQVTM, CDR2 ANQGSEA. The length of the CDR3 is 12 residues. CDR3 sequence reads: CSVDSDGDEQYF. Here the CDR3 DNA reads TGCAGCGTTGATTCGGACGGCGACGAGCAGTACTTC.

This chain links TRBV9 with TRBJ1-6; a weak D match, TRBD1 (6 bases). This CDR3 comprises 15 residues. The germline V gene has CDR1 SGDLS and CDR2 YYNGEE. The germline V and J ends were trimmed by 3 bases and 6 bases, with 13 bases remaining between them. The CDR3 DNA follows: TGTGCCAGCAGCGGAGGGGGGGCAGGTAATTCACCCCTCCACTTT. Amino acids: CASSGGGAGNSPLHF.

The chain employs TRBV14 and TRBJ2-7, with 12 bases that match TRBD2. Germline V lookup: CDR1 SGHDN, CDR2 FVKESK. This CDR3 region has 17 residues. V lost 4 bases to trimming and J lost 6 bases; unmatched junction nucleotides: 13. The CDR3 nucleotides read TGTGCCAGCAGCCCTAGGACTAGCGGGGCCCAATCGGCCGAGCAGTACTTC. Encoded protein: CASSPRTSGAQSAEQYF.

About this clone: Just one base apart from a much larger clone, this may be a read error. The J gene is TRBJ2-6, the V gene TRBV4-3; perhaps TRBD1 as D (5 bases). The CDR3 has 16 residues. The V gene's germline CDR1 is LGHNA and CDR2 YSLEER. The CDR3 sequence is CASSQDWGSGASVLTF. The CDR3 nucleotides read TGCGCCAGCAGCCAAGATTGGGGCTCTGGGGCCAGCGTCCTGACTTTC.

This chain joins TRBV18 and TRBJ1-5, with 7 bases identical to TRBD1. CDR1 is KGHSH, CDR2 LQKENI, per germline. This CDR3 is 16 amino acids long. V was pared by 2 bases and J by 1 base, with 5 bases of the junction left unmatched. The CDR3 here is CASSPGAGGSNQPQHF. In DNA, the CDR3 is TGTGCCAGCTCACCAGGGGCAGGGGGGAGCAATCAGCCCCAGCATTTT.

This chain uses TRBV4-1 with TRBJ2-3, with TRBD1 identical over 9 bases. Looked up from germline, CDR1 is MGHRA and CDR2 is YSYEKL. The CDR3 covers 16 residues. Trimming at V came to 3 bases and at J to 0 bases, leaving 4 bases not matched to a gene. CDR3 protein: CASSQDRGISTDTQYF. CDR3 nucleotides: TGCGCCAGCAGCCAGGACAGGGGCATTAGCACAGATACGCAGTATTTT.

V gene TRBV28 combines with J gene TRBJ1-4; 8 positions agree with TRBD1. The germline gives CDR1 MDHEN, CDR2 SYDVKM. CDR3 size: 15 residues. V trimming: 6 bases; J trimming: 8 bases; junction bases outside the gene matches: 11. For the CDR3, the DNA is TGTGCCAGCAGCAAGTACAGGGGGGGTAGAGAAAAACTGTTTTTT. Translating gives CASSKYRGGREKLFF.

V gene TRBV28 combines with J gene TRBJ1-3, with D perhaps TRBD1 (6 bases). Germline values: CDR1 MDHEN, CDR2 SYDVKM. This CDR3 spans 16 amino acids. Trimming removed 3 bases from V and 0 bases from J, with 12 bases in between. The CDR3 loop is CASSFPLGGSGNTIYF. The CDR3, as DNA: TGTGCCAGCAGTTTCCCTTTAGGGGGCTCTGGAAACACCATATATTTT. The full variable domain, in which reference TRBV28 and TRBJ1-3 provide the parts outside the CDR3, is DVKVTQSSRYLVKRTGEKVFLECVQDMDHENMFWYRQDPGLGLRLIYFSYDVKMKEKGDIPEGYSVSREKKERFSLILESASTNQTSMYLCASSFPLGGSGNTIYFGEGSWLTVV.

The chain carries TRBV7-9 and TRBJ2-1; D is ambiguous. V lost 0 bases to trimming and J lost 7 bases, with 7 bases between them. The CDR3 loop spans 13 amino acids. CDR1 is SEHNR and CDR2 is FQNEAQ in the germline V gene (reference sequence). CDR3 loop: CASSLAASNEQFF. The CDR3 coding sequence is TGTGCCAGCAGCTTAGCTGCCTCTAATGAGCAGTTCTTC. The variable domain in full, with the rest retrieved from reference TRBV7-9 and TRBJ2-1, is DTGVSQNPRHKITKRGQNVTFRCDPISEHNRLYWYRQTLGQGPEFLTYFQNEAQLEKSRLLSDRFSAERPKGSFSTLEIQRTEQGDSAMYLCASSLAASNEQFFGPGTRLTVL.

The V and J genes are TRBV27 and TRBJ2-3, with 7 bases identical to TRBD1. The germline gives CDR1 MNHEY, CDR2 SMNVEV (reference sequence). The CDR3 runs to 16 residues. The V and J ends lost 3 bases and 2 bases, in that order; junction bases with no gene match: 8. The CDR3 is CASSFLTGLTTDTQYF. The CDR3 DNA reads TGTGCCAGCAGTTTCCTGACAGGGCTGACCACAGATACGCAGTATTTT.